What follows is one T cell receptor (beta chain) and its context. Germline V gene lookup returns CDR1 GTSNPN and CDR2 SVGIG (reference sequence). The junction had 2 bases not matched to a gene; V was cut back by 3 bases and J by 0 bases. The CDR3 covers 16 residues. This sample is drawn from a study of STAT5B mutations in CD4+ large granular lymphocyte leukemia. Measured with immunoSEQ multiplex PCR; TCRdb has only the in-frame clones, and not every one. The table includes 25,000 to 35,000 clones, about 78% detected once. The material sequenced was CD4+ T cells from blood buffy coats. The rearrangement uses TRBV30 and TRBJ2-2; 12 nucleotides agree with TRBD2. The TCR sequence derives from a human donor in good health. The CDR3 reads CAWRGLAGANTGELFF. As DNA, the CDR3 is TGTGCCTGGAGGGGACTAGCGGGTGCGAACACCGGGGAGCTGTTTTTT.